These T cell receptor beta chains were read from a single sample in a study of blood T cells in healthy people across ages. TCRdb re-analysed the 5' RACE reads in MiXCR, keeping a single row per CDR3 protein. The table records over a million distinct CDR3 sequences, about 45% of them present only once. Material: blood. Every receptor here comes from a woman under 30 in good health. Both conserved end residues are part of each CDR3. The order of the fields is J gene, D gene, V gene, clone size, CDR3 protein, CDR3 DNA. The D gene is left open where the match is weak. The size entry is marked missing in some rows and otherwise reads once, few, many or a size class.

j_gene: TRBJ2-3
d_gene: .
v_gene: TRBV20-1
abundance: .
CDR3aa: CSARDLEAPWGTQYF
CDR3nt: TGCAGTGCTAGAGATCTGGAGGCCCCTTGGGGTACGCAGTATTTT

j_gene: TRBJ2-1
d_gene: .
v_gene: TRBV20-1
abundance: .
CDR3aa: CSAKAGAYNEQFF
CDR3nt: TGCAGTGCTAAGGCAGGGGCCTACAATGAGCAGTTCTTC

j_gene: TRBJ2-3
d_gene: .
v_gene: TRBV12-3/TRBV12-4
abundance: few
CDR3aa: CASTSADTQYF
CDR3nt: TGTGCCAGCACCTCTGCCGATACGCAGTATTTT

j_gene: TRBJ2-7
d_gene: .
v_gene: TRBV4-1
abundance: once
CDR3aa: CASSLADERNYEQYF
CDR3nt: TGCGCCAGCAGCCTAGCTGATGAGCGGAACTACGAGCAGTACTTC

j_gene: TRBJ2-7
d_gene: TRBD2
v_gene: TRBV20-1
abundance: many
CDR3aa: CSAKRGSQNYEQYF
CDR3nt: TGCAGTGCTAAGCGGGGGAGTCAGAACTACGAGCAGTACTTC

j_gene: TRBJ2-1
d_gene: .
v_gene: TRBV11-2
abundance: few
CDR3aa: CASSAGLGSSYNEQFF
CDR3nt: TGTGCCAGCAGCGCCGGACTGGGAAGCTCCTACAATGAGCAGTTCTTC

j_gene: TRBJ1-5
d_gene: .
v_gene: TRBV12-3/TRBV12-4
abundance: .
CDR3aa: CASSPDSYNQPQHF
CDR3nt: TGTGCCAGCAGCCCGGACAGCTACAATCAGCCCCAGCATTTT

j_gene: TRBJ1-5
d_gene: .
v_gene: TRBV11-2
abundance: few
CDR3aa: CASSLLEYSNQPQHF
CDR3nt: TGTGCCAGCAGCTTACTCGAGTATAGCAATCAGCCCCAGCATTTT

j_gene: TRBJ1-1
d_gene: .
v_gene: TRBV25-1
abundance: .
CDR3aa: CASSDSPRGGRPTEAFF
CDR3nt: TGTGCCAGCAGTGATTCCCCTCGGGGGGGGCGTCCCACTGAGGCTTTCTTT

j_gene: TRBJ2-1
d_gene: TRBD2
v_gene: TRBV27
abundance: few
CDR3aa: CASSSRTSGNNEQFF
CDR3nt: TGTGCCAGCAGTTCCCGGACTAGCGGGAACAATGAGCAGTTCTTC

j_gene: TRBJ1-1
d_gene: .
v_gene: TRBV29-1
abundance: .
CDR3aa: CSVAGRLGNTEAFF
CDR3nt: TGCAGCGTTGCTGGGAGGTTGGGGAACACTGAAGCTTTCTTT

j_gene: TRBJ1-4
d_gene: TRBD1
v_gene: TRBV7-9
abundance: many
CDR3aa: CASSLGTGEKLFF
CDR3nt: TGTGCCAGCAGCTTGGGGACAGGGGAAAAACTGTTTTTT

j_gene: TRBJ1-1
d_gene: TRBD1
v_gene: TRBV4-2
abundance: .
CDR3aa: CASSQVRTGRTEAFF
CDR3nt: TGTGCCAGCAGCCAAGTAAGGACAGGGAGGACTGAAGCTTTCTTT

j_gene: TRBJ2-1
d_gene: .
v_gene: TRBV7-9
abundance: .
CDR3aa: CASSHRTISYNEQFF
CDR3nt: TGTGCCAGCAGCCACCGTACCATCTCCTACAATGAGCAGTTCTTC

j_gene: TRBJ1-1
d_gene: TRBD1
v_gene: TRBV6-2/TRBV6-3
abundance: .
CDR3aa: CASSYLHSGTGGNEAFF
CDR3nt: TGTGCCAGCAGTTACCTCCATTCCGGGACAGGGGGTAATGAAGCTTTCTTT

j_gene: TRBJ2-7
d_gene: .
v_gene: TRBV7-2
abundance: many
CDR3aa: CASSLSSMSYEQYF
CDR3nt: TGTGCCAGCAGCTTGAGTAGCATGTCCTACGAGCAGTACTTC

j_gene: TRBJ2-7
d_gene: .
v_gene: TRBV21-1
abundance: .
CDR3aa: CASNKAPREPEQYF
CDR3nt: TGTGCCAGCAACAAAGCGCCCAGGGAACCCGAGCAGTACTTC

j_gene: TRBJ2-1
d_gene: .
v_gene: TRBV7-9
abundance: few
CDR3aa: CASRKQGQSYNEQFF
CDR3nt: TGTGCCAGCAGAAAACAAGGACAGTCCTACAATGAGCAGTTCTTC

j_gene: TRBJ2-5
d_gene: .
v_gene: TRBV2
abundance: once
CDR3aa: CASSDGGTYELYF
CDR3nt: TGTGCCAGCAGTGATGGCGGGACCTACGAGCTGTACTTC

j_gene: TRBJ2-7
d_gene: .
v_gene: TRBV19
abundance: .
CDR3aa: CASSNARDGSYEQYF
CDR3nt: TGTGCCAGTAGTAACGCACGGGACGGATCCTACGAGCAGTACTTC